The rows below give T cell receptor beta chains drawn from one sample of a study of T cells in Graves' hyperthyroidism and ophthalmopathy. One entry per CDR3 protein results from TCRdb running MiXCR on the multiplex PCR reads. The data contain 650,000 to 700,000 distinct CDR3 sequences, 17% of them singletons. Sequencing used blood. The receptors were sampled from a man aged 45-65 years with Graves' hyperthyroidism. Each CDR3 is given with its conserved first and last residue. The D gene is left open where the match is weak. Some rows have no size entry. The others give once, few or many, or a class for an expanded clone.

clone_size | d_call | j_call | v_call | cdr3_nt | cdr3_aa
many | TRBD1 | TRBJ2-7 | TRBV7-3 | TGTGCCAGCAGCTTAACCGCGGAACAGGGGCCATTCCCCTACGAGCAGTACTTC | CASSLTAEQGPFPYEQYF
many | NA | TRBJ1-5 | TRBV19 | TGTGCCAGTAGTATCGGGGGAATTACGGTTATTGGTAGCAATCAGCCCCAGCATTTT | CASSIGGITVIGSNQPQHF
many | NA | TRBJ2-1 | TRBV27 | TGTGCCAGCAGTTTTTTAAGTGGGGGCAATGAGCAGTTCTTC | CASSFLSGGNEQFF
NA | NA | TRBJ1-1 | TRBV15 | TGTGCCACCGGGGGGTCCCTGAACACTGAAGCTTTCTTT | CATGGSLNTEAFF
few | NA | TRBJ2-4 | TRBV6-9 | TGTGCCAGCAGTTCAATGGGGAACAACATTCAGTACTTC | CASSSMGNNIQYF
many | TRBD1 | TRBJ1-3 | TRBV12-3/TRBV12-4 | TGTGCCAGCAGCCAAGGGACAGTCTCTGGAAACACCATATATTTT | CASSQGTVSGNTIYF
few | NA | TRBJ1-1 | TRBV7-9 | TGTGCCAGCAGCAGGAGACAGGATTATGAAGCTTTCTTT | CASSRRQDYEAFF
few | NA | TRBJ2-5 | TRBV30 | TGTGCCTGGAGTGTAAACCAGCAAGAGACCCAGTACTTC | CAWSVNQQETQYF
NA | NA | TRBJ1-5 | TRBV19 | TGTGCCAGTAGTACGATGCCCGGACAGTTTAATCAGCCCCAGCATTTT | CASSTMPGQFNQPQHF
few | TRBD1 | TRBJ1-5 | TRBV20-1 | TGCAGTGCTTTTGACAGGGGTTGGAATCAGCCCCAGCATTTT | CSAFDRGWNQPQHF
NA | TRBD2 | TRBJ2-1 | TRBV12-3/TRBV12-4 | TGTGCCAGCAGTTTGCCCGGGACTAGGAACCCCTACAATGAGCAGTTCTTC | CASSLPGTRNPYNEQFF
NA | NA | TRBJ1-2 | TRBV29-1 | TGCAGCGGCGGGGGACTCTACGGCTACACCTTC | CSGGGLYGYTF
many | NA | TRBJ2-7 | TRBV5-5 | TGTGCCAGCAGCTTGGTCAGCCGTGGGAACGAGCAGTACTTC | CASSLVSRGNEQYF
many | TRBD2 | TRBJ2-7 | TRBV27 | TGTGCCAGCAGTATAGCGGGAGGGCCTTTCGAGCAGTACTTC | CASSIAGGPFEQYF
few | TRBD1 | TRBJ2-2 | TRBV24-1 | TGTGCCACCAGTGATTTCGAGAGGGGGCCCCCCGGGGAGCTGTTTTTT | CATSDFERGPPGELFF
many | NA | TRBJ2-5 | TRBV7-9 | TGTGCCAGCAGCTCCCAGTTGGGAGGTTGGGAGACCCAGTACTTC | CASSSQLGGWETQYF
many | NA | TRBJ2-2 | TRBV2 | TGTGCCAGCAGTGAATTGGTAGGGCTAGCCGGGGAGCTGTTTTTT | CASSELVGLAGELFF
NA | TRBD2 | TRBJ2-7 | TRBV4-1 | TGCGCCAGCAGTAATGGGGCTCTAGCGGGAAACGAGCAGTACTTC | CASSNGALAGNEQYF
many | NA | TRBJ1-1 | TRBV30 | TGTGCCTGGAGTGTAGGGGGGGATACTGAAGCTTTCTTT | CAWSVGGDTEAFF
NA | TRBD1 | TRBJ1-1 | TRBV7-6 | TGTGCCAGCAGCACAATCAGGGGGGTGAACACTGAAGCTTTCTTT | CASSTIRGVNTEAFF
NA | TRBD1 | TRBJ1-1 | TRBV27 | TGTGCCAGCACAGGGACAGTAAACACTGAAGCTTTCTTT | CASTGTVNTEAFF
many | TRBD2 | TRBJ2-1 | TRBV12-5 | TGTGCTAGTGGATCCACCGGGACTAGCGGCCGACAGCAGTTCTTC | CASGSTGTSGRQQFF
few | NA | TRBJ1-1 | TRBV7-2 | TGTGCCAGCAGCTTATTGGGAACATCGAACACTGAAGCTTTCTTT | CASSLLGTSNTEAFF
many | NA | TRBJ2-1 | TRBV19 | TGTGCCAGTAGTCTCAGTCAGCGTGAGCAGTTCTTC | CASSLSQREQFF
few | NA | TRBJ1-3 | TRBV20-1 | TGCAGTGCTAGAGAACCCCTCGCCTCTGGAAACACCATATATTTT | CSAREPLASGNTIYF
many | NA | TRBJ2-1 | TRBV11-2 | TGTGCCAGCAGCTTAGTGCTAGCGACTAATGAGCAGTTCTTC | CASSLVLATNEQFF
many | NA | TRBJ1-5 | TRBV6-2/TRBV6-3 | TGTGCCAGCAGTAGTGCAGCTCACAATCAGCCCCAGCATTTT | CASSSAAHNQPQHF
few | TRBD2 | TRBJ2-7 | TRBV19 | TGTGCCAGTAGTACCTATCCCCTCATCCGCGGGAGTTCGTACGAGCAGTACTTC | CASSTYPLIRGSSYEQYF
few | NA | TRBJ1-2 | TRBV19 | TGTGCCAGTAGTACCACTGGGGTGACCTATGGCTACACCTTC | CASSTTGVTYGYTF
NA | NA | TRBJ2-7 | TRBV12-3/TRBV12-4 | TGTGCCAGCACCAAGGGGGGGATGAACTACGAGCAGTACTTC | CASTKGGMNYEQYF
few | TRBD2 | TRBJ2-1 | TRBV6-1 | TGTGCCAGCAGTGGCCGACTAGCGGGAGGACTAAATGAGCAGTTCTTC | CASSGRLAGGLNEQFF
many | NA | TRBJ2-3 | TRBV2 | TGTGCCAGCAGTGGGCTATCAACTAGCACAGATACGCAGTATTTT | CASSGLSTSTDTQYF
NA | TRBD2 | TRBJ2-1 | TRBV20-1 | TGCAGTGCTATGCAGCGGGAGTTCTACAATGAGCAGTTCTTC | CSAMQREFYNEQFF
few | NA | TRBJ2-5 | TRBV28 | TGTGCCAGCAGTCCACCCAGAGAATGGACGTTGGAGACCCAGTACTTC | CASSPPREWTLETQYF
few | NA | TRBJ2-1 | TRBV6-2/TRBV6-3 | TGTGCCAGCAGCAGGGGATCGATTAGGTATGAGCAGTTCTTC | CASSRGSIRYEQFF
NA | TRBD2 | TRBJ2-2 | TRBV6-2/TRBV6-3 | TGTGCCAGCAGTTCAAGACTAGCGGCCCCCACCGGGGAGCTGTTTTTT | CASSSRLAAPTGELFF
NA | NA | TRBJ2-7 | TRBV10-2 | TGCGCCAGCAGTGAGTTAATGGAAGGCGAGCAGTACTTC | CASSELMEGEQYF
many | TRBD1 | TRBJ1-2 | TRBV11-2 | TGTGCCAGCAGCCGGTTTGGGACAGCTGGCTACACCTTC | CASSRFGTAGYTF
many | TRBD1 | TRBJ1-2 | TRBV9 | TGTGCCAGCAGCGCGACCGGGACAGGAGCCTATGGCTACACCTTC | CASSATGTGAYGYTF
many | NA | TRBJ1-2 | TRBV19 | TGTGCCAGTAGGGACCCCGAGGGCTATGGCTACACCTTC | CASRDPEGYGYTF
many | TRBD1 | TRBJ1-2 | TRBV13 | TGTGCCAGCAGCTTAGGAGACAGGGACTATGGCTACACCTTC | CASSLGDRDYGYTF
NA | NA | TRBJ1-6 | TRBV20-1 | TGCAGTGCTAGAGATGGCACAGGGAGGCCCTTTTCACCCCTCCACTTT | CSARDGTGRPFSPLHF